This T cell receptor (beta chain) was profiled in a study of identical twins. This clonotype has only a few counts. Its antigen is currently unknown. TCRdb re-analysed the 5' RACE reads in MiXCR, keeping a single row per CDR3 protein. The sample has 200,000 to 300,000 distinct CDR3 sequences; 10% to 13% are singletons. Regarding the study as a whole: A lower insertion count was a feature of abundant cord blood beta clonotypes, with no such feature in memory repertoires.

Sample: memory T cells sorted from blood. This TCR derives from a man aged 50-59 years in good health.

The CDR3 DNA reads TGTGCCACCCTCAGCGGGAGGTTCAGCACAGATACGCAGTATTTT. It is translated as CATLSGRFSTDTQYF. The chain carries TRBV27 and TRBJ2-3; 9 bases are a match to TRBD2. J was trimmed by 0 bases and V by 10 bases; bases with no gene match: 8. The CDR3 spans 15 residues. The germline CDR1 and CDR2 sequences are MNHEY and SMNVEV (reference sequence).